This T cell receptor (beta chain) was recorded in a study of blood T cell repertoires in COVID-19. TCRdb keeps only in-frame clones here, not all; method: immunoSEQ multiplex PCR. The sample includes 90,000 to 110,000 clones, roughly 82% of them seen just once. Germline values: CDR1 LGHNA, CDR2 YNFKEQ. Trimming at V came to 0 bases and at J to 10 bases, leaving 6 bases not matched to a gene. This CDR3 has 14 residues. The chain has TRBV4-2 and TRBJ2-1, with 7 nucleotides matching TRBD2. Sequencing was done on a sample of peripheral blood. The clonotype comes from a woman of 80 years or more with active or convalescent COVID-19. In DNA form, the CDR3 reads TGTGCCAGCAGCCAAGACACTAGCGCGAACGAGCAGTTCTTC. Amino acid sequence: CASSQDTSANEQFF.